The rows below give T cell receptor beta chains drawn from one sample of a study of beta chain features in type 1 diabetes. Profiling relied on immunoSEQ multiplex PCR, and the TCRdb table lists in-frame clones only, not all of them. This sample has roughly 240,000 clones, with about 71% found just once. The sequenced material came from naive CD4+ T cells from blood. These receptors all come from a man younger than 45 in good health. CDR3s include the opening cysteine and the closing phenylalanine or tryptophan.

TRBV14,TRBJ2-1,CASSPTSSYNEQFF
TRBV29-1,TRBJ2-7,CSVTRGYEQYF
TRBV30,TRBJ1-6,CAWRGGSYNSPLHF
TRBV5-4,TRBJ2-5,CASSNNRGRRETQYF
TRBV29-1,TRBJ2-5,CSSSTGVLETQYF
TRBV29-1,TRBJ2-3,CSVLGVPGDTQYF
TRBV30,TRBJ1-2,CAWNRAAANYGYTF
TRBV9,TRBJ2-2,CASSVGLAGTGELFF
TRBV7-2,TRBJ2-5,CASSLPLATTQYF
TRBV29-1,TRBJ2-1,CSPSLGPGGFF
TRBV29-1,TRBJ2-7,CSVSTGTGEHEQYF
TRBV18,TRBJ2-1,CASSNQDEQFF
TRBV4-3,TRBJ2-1,CASSQDWTQNNEQFF
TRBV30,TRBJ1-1,CAWTPRTATSGAFF
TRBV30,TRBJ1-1,CAWSVVGNTEAFF
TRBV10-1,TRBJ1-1,CASSEGLGAEAFF
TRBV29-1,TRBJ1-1,CSAPGMNTEAFF
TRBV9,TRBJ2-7,CASSAGTVGEQYF
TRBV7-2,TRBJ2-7,CASSRNAQGANEQYF
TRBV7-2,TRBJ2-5,CASSSGETQYF
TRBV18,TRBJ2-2,CASSHGSTGELFF
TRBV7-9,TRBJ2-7,CASSFRDTEYEQYF
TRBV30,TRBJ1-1,CAWIRGWDTEAFF
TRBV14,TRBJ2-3,CASSPRGGFGTQYF
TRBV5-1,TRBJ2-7,CASSRSYEQYF
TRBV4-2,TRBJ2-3,CASSQVPAGEADTQYF
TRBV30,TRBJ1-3,CALGQGSGNTIYF
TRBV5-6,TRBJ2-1,CASSGTGNPYNEQFF
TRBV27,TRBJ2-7,CASSRDRGYYEQYF
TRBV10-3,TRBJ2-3,CAIAGGMDTQYF
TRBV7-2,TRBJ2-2,CASSLGNTGELFF
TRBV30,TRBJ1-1,CAWSATSMNTEAFF
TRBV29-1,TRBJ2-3,CSVPTSGRTDTQYF
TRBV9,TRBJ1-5,CASSSLTDSNQPQHF
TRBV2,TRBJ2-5,CASSWTSGTQETQYF
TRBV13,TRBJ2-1,CASSLREIAQEQFF
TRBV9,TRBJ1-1,CASSVGQHMNTEAFF
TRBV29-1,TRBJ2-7,CSVGGLMGGEQYF
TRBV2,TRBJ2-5,CASGGQQETQYF
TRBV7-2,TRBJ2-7,CASRRTSGVYEQYF